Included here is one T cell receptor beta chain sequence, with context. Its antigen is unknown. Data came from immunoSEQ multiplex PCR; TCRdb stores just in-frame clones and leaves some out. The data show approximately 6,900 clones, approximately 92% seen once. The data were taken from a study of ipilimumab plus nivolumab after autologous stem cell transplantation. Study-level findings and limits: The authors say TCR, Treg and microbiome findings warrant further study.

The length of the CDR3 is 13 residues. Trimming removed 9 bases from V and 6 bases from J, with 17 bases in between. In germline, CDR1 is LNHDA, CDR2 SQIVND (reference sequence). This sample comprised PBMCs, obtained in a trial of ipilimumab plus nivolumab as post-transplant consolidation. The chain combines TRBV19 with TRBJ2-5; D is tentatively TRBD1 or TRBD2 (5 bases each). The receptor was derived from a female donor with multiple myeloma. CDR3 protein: CASSGAYLQTQYF. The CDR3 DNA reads TGTGCCAGCTCCGGGGCCTACCTTCAGACCCAGTACTTC. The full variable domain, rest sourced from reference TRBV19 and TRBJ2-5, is DGGITQSPKYLFRKEGQNVTLSCEQNLNHDAMYWYRQDPGQGLRLIYYSQIVNDFQKGDIAEGYSVSREKKESFPLTVTSAQKNPTAFYLCASSGAYLQTQYFGPGTRLLVL.